This T cell receptor beta chain comes out of a study of blood T cell repertoires in COVID-19. Study context: Acute and convalescent COVID-19 specimens originated in the United States, Italy and Spain. Sample material is recorded as cDNA or gDNA derived from T cells, B-cell-depleted T cells, or PBMCs.

In germline, CDR1 is MNHEY, CDR2 SVGAGI. The CDR3 spans 13 residues. Trimming removed 0 bases from V and 7 bases from J, with 9 bases in between. Under the authors' procedure: Nucleated cell number was recorded as an estimate derived from reference gene primer amplification. Profiling relied on immunoSEQ multiplex PCR, and the TCRdb table lists in-frame clones only, not all of them. D and trimming were read from the DNA, whereas the V and J calls and clone size are those reported in that table. This sample has 55,000 to 85,000 clones, with around 87% found just once. The rearrangement joins TRBV6-5 to TRBJ1-2, with D hard to call. This TCR was recovered from a woman under 30 with acute or convalescent COVID-19. Input material: peripheral blood. The CDR3 region has the DNA TGTGCCAGCAGTTACTCGAGATCGGGTGGCTACACCTTC. The encoded protein is CASSYSRSGGYTF.